The following is a TCR beta chain sequence with its context. Survey-level immunoSEQ sequencing profiled the TCR beta repertoire. Sequenced by immunoSEQ multiplex PCR; TCRdb stores in-frame clones only, minus some. The sample gives roughly 68,000 clones, 93% of which show up once; roughly 4.5% is in the top ten. The sample comprised PBMCs. The receptor comes from a man aged 40-50 years with rheumatoid arthritis.

The DNA of the CDR3 is TGTGCCAGCAGCTCTCCCCCGGACGGCCAAGAGACCCAGTACTTC. It specifies CASSSPPDGQETQYF. This chain uses TRBV9 with TRBJ2-5; D is uncertain. V dropped 4 bases and J dropped 1 base, with 14 bases sitting between them. Germline V gene data show CDR1 as SGDLS and CDR2 as YYNGEE. This CDR3 is 15 amino acids long.